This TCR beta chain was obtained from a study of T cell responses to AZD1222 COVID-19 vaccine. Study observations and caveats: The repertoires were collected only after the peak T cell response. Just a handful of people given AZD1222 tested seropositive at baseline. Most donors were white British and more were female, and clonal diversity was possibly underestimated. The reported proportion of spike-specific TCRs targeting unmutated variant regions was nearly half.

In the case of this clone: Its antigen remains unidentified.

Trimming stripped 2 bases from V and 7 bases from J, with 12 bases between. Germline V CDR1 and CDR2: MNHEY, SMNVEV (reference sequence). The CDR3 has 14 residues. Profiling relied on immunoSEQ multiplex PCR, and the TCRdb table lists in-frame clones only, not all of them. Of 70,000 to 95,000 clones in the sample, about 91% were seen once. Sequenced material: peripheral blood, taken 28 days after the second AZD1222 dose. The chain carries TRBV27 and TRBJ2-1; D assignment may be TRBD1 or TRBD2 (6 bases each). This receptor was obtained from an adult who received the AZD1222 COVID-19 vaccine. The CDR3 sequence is CASSLERGRNEQFF. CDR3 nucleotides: TGTGCCAGCAGTTTAGAAAGGGGGAGGAATGAGCAGTTCTTC.